Below are 12 T cell receptor beta chains sequenced from a single sample in a study of OX40 agonist ivuxolimab in advanced cancers. The method behind the library was the immunoSEQ multiplex PCR assay. Not all clones reach the TCRdb copy of this immuneACCESS table, which keeps in-frame sequences only. Checked studies attribute under half of the gap to unresolved V genes and leave the rest unexplained. The sample table holds about 46,000 clones, of which 70% to 85% were seen once. Of the sample, about 1.8% is held by the ten largest clones. Sequences were derived from CD4+ or CD8+ T cells sorted from blood, sampled in a trial of the OX40 agonist ivuxolimab. These receptor sequences come from an adult with an advanced solid tumor such as melanoma, head and neck, liver or kidney cancer.

This chain uses TRBV5-1 with TRBJ2-1; 10 nucleotides match TRBD1. Losses at the gene ends were 4 bases for V and 1 base for J; bases not matched to a gene: 14. The germline V gene has CDR1 SGHRS and CDR2 YFSETQ. There are 19 residues in the CDR3. The CDR3 region has the DNA TGCGCCAGCAGCGTGCCTTCACCCGGGACAGGGGTTTCCTACAATGAGCAGTTCTTC. It specifies CASSVPSPGTGVSYNEQFF.

CDR3 nucleotides: TGTGCCTGGAGTGTCCGGGGGCATTACACTGAAGCTTTCTTT. It yields the protein CAWSVRGHYTEAFF. The chain links TRBV30 to TRBJ1-1; D is perhaps TRBD1 (6 bases). There are 14 residues in the CDR3. The V gene lost 0 bases and the J gene lost 3 bases, with 11 bases spanning the gap. Germline CDR1 is GTSNPN and CDR2 is SVGIG (reference sequence).

In its sample, this clone was seen once. The rearrangement joins TRBV5-1 to TRBJ2-5; D is perhaps TRBD2 (5 bases). The CDR3 covers 15 residues. Germline CDR1 and CDR2: SGHRS and YFSETQ. V shed 3 bases and J shed 5 bases, with 17 bases lying between them. In DNA form, the CDR3 reads TGCGCCAGCAGCTCAAGTCCTAGCTCCGGTGAGACCCAGTACTTC. Amino acid sequence: CASSSSPSSGETQYF.

This chain joins TRBV10-3 and TRBJ1-2; D might be TRBD1 (5 bases). Trimming cost V 7 bases and J 7 bases, with 19 bases left between them. The CDR3 is 14 residues long. Germline V gene lookup returns CDR1 ENHRY and CDR2 SYGVKD. The CDR3 region has the DNA TGTGCCATCACCGGGGCGGAGCGACCTACTGGCTACACCTTC. This sequence encodes CAITGAERPTGYTF.

This clone came up once. The chain uses TRBV5-6 and TRBJ2-5, with D perhaps matching TRBD1 (6 bases). V was cut by 4 bases and J by 5 bases, with 18 bases left in between. This CDR3 contains 15 residues. Germline assignment: CDR1 SGHDT and CDR2 YYEEEE. The CDR3 is CASSVSGGAGETQYF. CDR3 nucleotide sequence: TGTGCCAGCAGCGTCTCTGGGGGCGCCGGGGAGACCCAGTACTTC.

This clone was found once. This chain joins TRBV29-1 and TRBJ1-1, with D tentatively TRBD1 (5 bases). The CDR3 runs 14 residues. Germline V gives CDR1 SQVTM, CDR2 ANQGSEA. Trimming removed 8 bases at V and 3 bases at J, with 19 bases between. The CDR3 region is CSPTVDVGDTEAFF. The CDR3 region has the DNA TGCAGCCCTACCGTAGATGTGGGGGACACTGAAGCTTTCTTT.

On this clone: No conserved phenylalanine or tryptophan ends this CDR3, so it is likely a read error. CDR3 sequence reads: CASSLDGGGGYTS. The CDR3 DNA is TGTGCCAGCAGCTTAGACGGAGGGGGGGGCTACACCTCC. The chain recombines TRBV7-6 with TRBJ1-2, with D tentatively TRBD1 (6 bases). Trimming removed 1 base at V and 8 bases at J, with 11 bases between. The CDR3 totals 13 residues. Looked up from germline, CDR1 is SGHVS and CDR2 is FNYEAQ.

The rearrangement joins TRBV6-5 to TRBJ2-3, with 8 bases aligning to TRBD2. Germline V gene lookup returns CDR1 MNHEY and CDR2 SVGAGI. V was clipped by 5 bases and J by 0 bases; unmatched bases: 4. CDR3 size: 15 residues. CDR3 residues: CASSRSGGSTDTQYF. The CDR3 DNA follows: TGTGCCAGCAGTAGAAGCGGGGGCAGCACAGATACGCAGTATTTT.

V is TRBV15 and J is TRBJ2-7; 12 bases are a match to TRBD2. CDR3 length equals 18 residues. In germline, CDR1 is LNHNV, CDR2 YYDKDF (reference sequence). With V trimmed by 5 bases and J by 2 bases, 13 bases remained unmatched. The CDR3 region is CATSSRTSGIRMTYEQYF. The CDR3 coding sequence is TGTGCCACCAGCTCAAGGACTAGCGGGATACGAATGACCTACGAGCAGTACTTC.

The rearrangement joins TRBV10-3 to TRBJ2-2; no definite D call. The CDR3 is 15 residues long. Trimming removed 3 bases from V and 7 bases from J, with 15 bases in between. The V gene's germline CDR1 is ENHRY and CDR2 SYGVKD. The CDR3 here is CAISDFKVLDGELFF. The CDR3 DNA reads as TGTGCCATCAGTGATTTCAAAGTCCTGGACGGGGAGCTGTTTTTT.

The chain carries TRBV27 and TRBJ1-1; D is uncertain. V gave up 6 bases and J gave up 0 bases, with 5 bases separating them. Germline loops: CDR1 MNHEY, CDR2 SMNVEV (reference sequence). CDR3 size: 12 residues. CDR3 protein: CASRGLNTEAFF. The CDR3 nucleotides are TGTGCCAGCAGGGGCCTGAACACTGAAGCTTTCTTT.

This sequence joins TRBV2 and TRBJ2-3, with D perhaps assigned TRBD1 or TRBD2 (5 bases each). Germline V gene data show CDR1 as SNHLY and CDR2 as FYNNEI. The CDR3 runs 15 residues. Trimming took off 8 bases at V and 4 bases at J, with 19 bases between the two ends. CDR3 DNA sequence: TGTGCCAGCTTGGGACCTCTCCTCGGGGCAGATACGCAGTATTTT. This codes for CASLGPLLGADTQYF.